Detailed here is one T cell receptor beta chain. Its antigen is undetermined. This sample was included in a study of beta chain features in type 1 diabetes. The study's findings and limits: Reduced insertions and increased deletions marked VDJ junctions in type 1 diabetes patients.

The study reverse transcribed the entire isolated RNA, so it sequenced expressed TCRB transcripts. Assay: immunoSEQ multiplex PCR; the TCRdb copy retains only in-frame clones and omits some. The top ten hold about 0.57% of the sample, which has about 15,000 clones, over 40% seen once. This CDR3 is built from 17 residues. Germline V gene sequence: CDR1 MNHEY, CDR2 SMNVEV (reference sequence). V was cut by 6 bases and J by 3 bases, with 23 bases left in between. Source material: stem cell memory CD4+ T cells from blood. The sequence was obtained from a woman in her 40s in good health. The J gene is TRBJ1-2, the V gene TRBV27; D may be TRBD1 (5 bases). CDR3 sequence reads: CASSRVERQGSYYGYTF. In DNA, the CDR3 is TGTGCCAGCAGCAGGGTCGAGAGGCAGGGCTCGTACTATGGCTACACCTTC.